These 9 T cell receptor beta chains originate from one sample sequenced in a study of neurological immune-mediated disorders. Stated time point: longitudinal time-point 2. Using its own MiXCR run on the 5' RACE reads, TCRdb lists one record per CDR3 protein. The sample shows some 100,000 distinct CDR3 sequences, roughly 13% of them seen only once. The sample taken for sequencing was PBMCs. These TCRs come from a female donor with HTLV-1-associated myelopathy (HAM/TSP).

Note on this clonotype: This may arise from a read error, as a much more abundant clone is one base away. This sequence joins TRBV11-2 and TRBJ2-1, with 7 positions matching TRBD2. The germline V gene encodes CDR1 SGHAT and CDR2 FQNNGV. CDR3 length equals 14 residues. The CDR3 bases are TGTGCCAGCAGCCCGCAGCGGGGTTACAATGATCAGTTCTTC. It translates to CASSPQRGYNDQFF.

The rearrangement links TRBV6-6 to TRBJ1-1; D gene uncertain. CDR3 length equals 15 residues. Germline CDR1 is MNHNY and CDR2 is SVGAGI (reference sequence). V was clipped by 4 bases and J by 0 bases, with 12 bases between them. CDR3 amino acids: CASSFRRRVNTEAFF. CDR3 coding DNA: TGTGCCAGCAGTTTCCGGAGAAGGGTGAACACTGAAGCTTTCTTT.

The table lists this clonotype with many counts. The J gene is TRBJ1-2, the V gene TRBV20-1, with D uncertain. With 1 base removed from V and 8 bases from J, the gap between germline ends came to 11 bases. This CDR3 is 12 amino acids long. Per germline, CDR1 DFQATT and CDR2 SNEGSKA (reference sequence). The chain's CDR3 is CSARVVASGYTF. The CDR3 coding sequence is TGCAGTGCTAGAGTGGTCGCCTCGGGCTACACCTTC.

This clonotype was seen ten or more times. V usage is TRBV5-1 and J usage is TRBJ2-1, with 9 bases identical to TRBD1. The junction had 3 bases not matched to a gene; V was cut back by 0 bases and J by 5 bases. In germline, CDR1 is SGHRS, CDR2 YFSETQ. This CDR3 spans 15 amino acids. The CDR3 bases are TGCGCCAGCAGCTTGGGACAGGGGGACGACAATGAGCAGTTCTTC. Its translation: CASSLGQGDDNEQFF.

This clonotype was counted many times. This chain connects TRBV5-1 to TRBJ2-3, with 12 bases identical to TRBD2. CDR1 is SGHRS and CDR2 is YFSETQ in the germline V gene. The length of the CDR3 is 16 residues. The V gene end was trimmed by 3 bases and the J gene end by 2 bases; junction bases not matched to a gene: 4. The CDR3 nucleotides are TGCGCCAGCAGCTCGACTAGCGGGGGTATCACAGATACGCAGTATTTT. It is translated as CASSSTSGGITDTQYF.

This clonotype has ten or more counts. The CDR3 nucleotides are TGCAGTGCAGGGACAGGGCCGGGGACCCAGTACTTC. It specifies CSAGTGPGTQYF. The chain couples TRBV20-1 to TRBJ2-5, with 9 bases aligning to TRBD1. The CDR3 runs to 12 residues. Per the germline V gene, CDR1 is DFQATT and CDR2 is SNEGSKA (reference sequence). V gave up 6 bases and J gave up 7 bases; unmatched junction bases: 6.

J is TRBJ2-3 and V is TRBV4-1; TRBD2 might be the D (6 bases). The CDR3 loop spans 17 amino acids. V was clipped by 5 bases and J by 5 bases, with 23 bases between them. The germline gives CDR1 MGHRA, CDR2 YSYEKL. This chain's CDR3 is CASSSLGRRSLIDTQYF. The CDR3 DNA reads TGCGCCAGCAGCTCTCTCGGGAGACGGTCCCTAATAGATACGCAGTATTTT.

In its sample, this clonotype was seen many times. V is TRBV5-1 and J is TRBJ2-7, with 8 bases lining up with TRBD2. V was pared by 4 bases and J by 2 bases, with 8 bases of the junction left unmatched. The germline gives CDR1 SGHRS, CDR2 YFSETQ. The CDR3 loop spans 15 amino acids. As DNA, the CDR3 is TGCGCCAGCAGCGGGTTCGGCGGGGGGCCCTACGAGCAGTACTTC. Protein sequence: CASSGFGGGPYEQYF.

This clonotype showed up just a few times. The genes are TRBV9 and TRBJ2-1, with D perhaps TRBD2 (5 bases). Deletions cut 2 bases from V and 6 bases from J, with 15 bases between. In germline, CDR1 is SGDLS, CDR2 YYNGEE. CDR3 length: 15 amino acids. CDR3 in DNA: TGTGCCAGCAGCGTCCAAGGCCTCGGAGGCAATGAGCAGTTCTTC. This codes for CASSVQGLGGNEQFF.